This T cell receptor (beta chain) was retrieved from a study of blood T cell repertoires in COVID-19. Looking at the study overall: Some COVID-19 samples were acute and others convalescent; all came from the United States, Italy and Spain. PBMCs, B-cell-depleted T cells, or T cells provided the cDNA or gDNA that made up the material.

Per germline, CDR1 MGHRA and CDR2 YSYEKL. The junction had 8 bases not matched to a gene; V was cut back by 0 bases and J by 9 bases. The CDR3 totals 15 residues. As originally analysed: Scientists estimated how many nucleated cells there were by amplifying reference gene primers. The assay was immunoSEQ multiplex PCR, and TCRdb's table has in-frame clones only and misses some. Clone size and V and J calls were adopted from that table, with D and trimming inferred from the DNA. The sample comprises about 250,000 clones, about four fifths of which are singletons, and about 8.9% rests with the top ten.

Sequenced sample: peripheral blood. V gene TRBV4-1 combines with J gene TRBJ1-5; 7 nucleotides line up with TRBD1. The source of this sequence is a man of 80 years or more with acute or convalescent COVID-19. The CDR3 nucleotides are TGCGCCAGCAGCCAAGATAGGGCAGGGGGAGGGCCCCAGCATTTT. This sequence encodes CASSQDRAGGGPQHF.